Presented here are 17 T cell receptor beta chains from one specimen sequenced in a study of blood T cell repertoires in COVID-19. The table came from immunoSEQ multiplex PCR; TCRdb's copy has only in-frame clones and leaves some out. The sample includes tens of thousands of clones, around 86% of them seen just once. Sequenced material: peripheral blood. The receptors derive from a man in his fifties with active or convalescent COVID-19.

In this sample, this clone turned up once. This rearrangement joins TRBV4-3 to TRBJ1-2; 7 bases align to TRBD1. Germline values: CDR1 LGHNA, CDR2 YSLEER. The CDR3 length is 14 residues. V was clipped by 0 bases and J by 8 bases; unmatched bases: 6. The CDR3 DNA is TGCGCCAGCAGCCAAGACGACAGGGTGGGAGGCTACACCTTC. Protein: CASSQDDRVGGYTF.

V usage is TRBV7-2 and J usage is TRBJ2-1; maybe TRBD2 (5 bases). Looked up from germline, CDR1 is SGHTA and CDR2 is FQGNSA. V lost 0 bases and J lost 2, with 8 bases in between. This CDR3 has 15 residues. CDR3 residues: CASSLAGVTYNEQFF. CDR3 nucleotides: TGTGCCAGCAGCTTAGCCGGGGTAACCTACAATGAGCAGTTCTTC.

This clone has a single count. The chain is built from TRBV20-1 and TRBJ2-1, with no clear D. The CDR3 contains 11 residues. Per the germline V gene, CDR1 is DFQATT and CDR2 is SNEGSKA (reference sequence). Trimming left V 4 bases short and J 3 bases short, with 4 bases between. The CDR3 sequence is CSAINYNEQFF. In DNA form, the CDR3 reads TGCAGTGCTATCAACTACAATGAGCAGTTCTTC.

This chain links TRBV12-3 or TRBV12-4 with TRBJ1-2; 7 bases are shared with TRBD1. The CDR3 has 13 amino acids. Trimming removed 4 bases from V and 4 bases from J; junction bases left unmatched: 3. The CDR3 coding sequence is TGTGCCAGCAGTTCCCGACAGGGCTATGGCTACACCTTC. Its protein product is CASSSRQGYGYTF.

V gene TRBV24-1 combines with J gene TRBJ2-5; the match to TRBD1 covers 8 bases. V was clipped by 4 bases and J by 2 bases; unmatched bases: 5. The CDR3 has 15 residues. Germline CDR1 KGHDR, CDR2 SFDVKD. CDR3 DNA: TGTGCCACCAGTGACGCGGACAGGGCGCAAGAGACCCAGTACTTC. Translating gives CATSDADRAQETQYF.

The chain is built from TRBV4-1 and TRBJ1-1; possibly TRBD1 for D (5 bases). V dropped 3 bases and J dropped 0 bases, with 11 bases sitting between them. The germline V gene has CDR1 MGHRA and CDR2 YSYEKL. This CDR3 comprises 15 residues. The CDR3 DNA follows: TGCGCCAGCAGCCATTCAGGACACCTGAACACTGAAGCTTTCTTT. The encoded protein is CASSHSGHLNTEAFF.

This chain joins TRBV6-5 and TRBJ1-2; D may be TRBD1 (6 bases). Germline CDR1 and CDR2: MNHEY and SVGAGI. Trimming left V 0 bases short and J 8 bases short, with 16 bases between. The CDR3 runs to 15 residues. Here the CDR3 DNA reads TGTGCCAGCAGTTACTCGAGTGGGGGCATGGGAGGCTACACCTTC. It translates to CASSYSSGGMGGYTF.

This chain uses TRBV3-1 (or the pseudogene TRBV3-2) with TRBJ2-6; 12 bases are a match to TRBD1. The V segment lost 4 bases and the J segment 4 bases; nucleotides outside the gene matches: 8. The CDR3 loop spans 18 amino acids. Germline V CDR1 and CDR2: LGHDT, YNNKEL (reference sequence). CDR3 nucleotide sequence: TGTGCCAGCAGCCGTCCGGGACAGGGGGCGTCCGGGGCCAACGTCCTGACTTTC. Its protein product is CASSRPGQGASGANVLTF.

V is TRBV20-1 and J is TRBJ1-2, with D unclear. V was clipped by 6 bases and J by 6 bases, with 11 bases between them. CDR1 and CDR2 (germline): DFQATT, SNEGSKA (reference sequence). This CDR3 comprises 11 residues. Written as DNA, the CDR3 is TGCAGTGCGGAATACAGTGATGGCTACACCTTC. Translating gives CSAEYSDGYTF.

The CDR3 spells CASSKWRTGDSYEQYV. In DNA, the CDR3 is TGTGCCAGCAGCAAGTGGAGGACAGGGGACTCCTACGAGCAGTACGTC. This rearrangement joins TRBV21-1 to TRBJ2-7; the DNA was not used to check the table's D call, TRBD1. TRBV21-1 is assigned pseudogene status. This CDR3 is built from 16 residues.

The V call is TRBV7-2, the J call TRBJ2-1, with D possibly being TRBD1 (6 bases). V lost 5 bases and J 4 bases, leaving 15 bases between the germline ends. There are 15 residues in the CDR3. Germline V gene lookup returns CDR1 SGHTA and CDR2 FQGNSA. CDR3 DNA: TGTGCCAGCAGCGGCCCCGGGACAAGTTACAATGAGCAGTTCTTC. Translation gives CASSGPGTSYNEQFF.

The chain uses TRBV7-9 and TRBJ2-7; perhaps TRBD1 as D (6 bases). The V and J ends lost 2 bases and 5 bases respectively, with 16 bases between them. The CDR3 totals 15 residues. Germline CDR1 is SEHNR and CDR2 is FQNEAQ (reference sequence). The CDR3 DNA reads TGTGCCAGCAGCTTAACGCTACAGGGAACGGACGAGCAGTACTTC. The encoded protein is CASSLTLQGTDEQYF.

This clone was seen a single time. The chain recombines TRBV6-2 or TRBV6-3 with TRBJ2-5; TRBD2 matches 14 bases. V was pared by 4 bases and J by 5 bases, with 6 bases of the junction left unmatched. Germline-derived CDR1 and CDR2 are MNHEY and SVGEGT. The CDR3 spans 16 residues. CDR3 protein: CASSLGLAGVVETQYF. CDR3 sequence (DNA): TGTGCCAGCAGTTTGGGACTAGCGGGGGTAGTGGAGACCCAGTACTTC.

CDR3 in amino acids: CASRWRDSTTDTQYF. The DNA for the CDR3 is TGTGCCAGCAGGTGGCGGGACAGCACCACAGATACGCAGTATTTT. The chain carries TRBV2 and TRBJ2-3, with D perhaps TRBD1 (7 bases). Germline loops: CDR1 SNHLY, CDR2 FYNNEI. CDR3 length: 15 amino acids. Deletions cut 6 bases from V and 2 bases from J, with 15 bases between.

This clone was found once. The rearrangement uses TRBV5-1 and TRBJ1-4; 8 bases match TRBD1. CDR1 is SGHRS and CDR2 is YFSETQ in the germline V gene. The CDR3 contains 14 residues. The V gene end was trimmed by 4 bases and the J gene end by 8 bases; junction bases not matched to a gene: 7. The chain's CDR3 is CASSETGEGEKLFF. CDR3 DNA sequence: TGCGCCAGCAGCGAGACAGGGGAGGGAGAAAAACTGTTTTTT. The full variable domain, rest sourced from reference TRBV5-1 and TRBJ1-4, is KAGVTQTPRYLIKTRGQQVTLSCSPISGHRSVSWYQQTPGQGLQFLFEYFSETQRNKGNFPGRFSGRQFSNSRSEMNVSTLELGDSALYLCASSETGEGEKLFFGSGTQLSVL.

This chain joins TRBV27 and TRBJ1-6; TRBD1 agrees at 9 bases. The germline V gene has CDR1 MNHEY and CDR2 SMNVEV (reference sequence). The CDR3 consists of 16 residues. Trimming at V came to 7 bases and at J to 5 bases, leaving 9 bases not matched to a gene. Here the CDR3 reads CASTPGDRENNSPLHF. The CDR3 coding sequence is TGTGCCAGCACCCCAGGGGACAGGGAGAATAATTCACCCCTCCACTTT.

This clone appeared once. The V call is TRBV6-5, the J call TRBJ2-2; 8 nucleotides align to TRBD2. V trimming: 10 bases; J trimming: 7 bases; junction bases outside the gene matches: 11. Germline lookup yields CDR1 MNHEY and CDR2 SVGAGI. The CDR3 sequence is 14 residues long. CDR3 nucleotide sequence: TGTGCCACCCATCCGGGGGGGCGTGGCGGGGAGCTGTTTTTT. Translation: CATHPGGRGGELFF.